The rows below give T cell receptor beta chains drawn from one sample of a study of blood T cell repertoires in COVID-19. Assay used: immunoSEQ multiplex PCR; TCRdb lists only in-frame clones, some missing. The table includes about 190,000 clones, around 86% detected once. Sequenced material: peripheral blood. These receptors all come from a young woman with active or convalescent COVID-19. Both conserved end residues are part of each CDR3. The order of the fields is V gene, J gene, clone size, D gene, CDR3 DNA, CDR3 protein. A D gene is named only where the DNA matches it firmly. The size field is filled for only some rows; it gives once, few, many or a size class.

V gene: TRBV19
J gene: TRBJ1-2
clone size: few
D gene: TRBD1
CDR3 DNA: TGTGCCAGCCTATCGGGTCAGGGGGCTCGTAACTATGGCTACACCTTC
CDR3 protein: CASLSGQGARNYGYTF

V gene: TRBV11-1
J gene: TRBJ1-6
clone size: -
D gene: TRBD1
CDR3 DNA: TGTGCCAGCAGATCCCGGGACAGGGGATCCCTCCACTTT
CDR3 protein: CASRSRDRGSLHF

V gene: TRBV14
J gene: TRBJ2-7
clone size: few
D gene: -
CDR3 DNA: TGTGCCAGCAGCCCACTCTTCCGGGGGACCTACCGCGAGCAGTACTTC
CDR3 protein: CASSPLFRGTYREQYF

V gene: TRBV19
J gene: TRBJ1-1
clone size: -
D gene: TRBD1
CDR3 DNA: TGTGCCAGTAGCAGGGACAGGGCGAACACTGAAGCTTTCTTT
CDR3 protein: CASSRDRANTEAFF

V gene: TRBV19
J gene: TRBJ1-5
clone size: -
D gene: -
CDR3 DNA: TGTGCCAGTAGTATTTTTGGCGGGTCGGGCAATCAGCCCCAGCATTTT
CDR3 protein: CASSIFGGSGNQPQHF

V gene: TRBV4-1
J gene: TRBJ2-1
clone size: -
D gene: -
CDR3 DNA: TGCGCCAGCAGCCAAACAGAACGGGGTGAGCAGTTCTTC
CDR3 protein: CASSQTERGEQFF

V gene: TRBV7-6
J gene: TRBJ2-1
clone size: -
D gene: TRBD2
CDR3 DNA: TGTGCCAGCAGCTTAGCGCGGGCGGGAGGGACCAATGAGCAGTTCTTC
CDR3 protein: CASSLARAGGTNEQFF

V gene: TRBV28
J gene: TRBJ1-1
clone size: -
D gene: -
CDR3 DNA: TGTGCCAGCAGTTTGCCCGGGATGAACACTGAAGCTTTCTTT
CDR3 protein: CASSLPGMNTEAFF

V gene: TRBV28
J gene: TRBJ2-1
clone size: once
D gene: TRBD1
CDR3 DNA: TGTGCCAGCAGTGGACAGGGGAGCTCCTACAATGAGCAGTTCTTC
CDR3 protein: CASSGQGSSYNEQFF

V gene: TRBV7-9
J gene: TRBJ1-3
clone size: -
D gene: -
CDR3 DNA: TGTGCCAGCCCTAATACTGGAAACACCATATATTTT
CDR3 protein: CASPNTGNTIYF

V gene: TRBV7-7
J gene: TRBJ2-1
clone size: -
D gene: TRBD2
CDR3 DNA: TGTGCTAGCAGCTTAGCTCCGGGACTAGCTGAGCAGTTCTTC
CDR3 protein: CASSLAPGLAEQFF

V gene: TRBV4-1
J gene: TRBJ1-5
clone size: -
D gene: TRBD1
CDR3 DNA: TGCGCCAGCAGCCAGGGACAGGGGGGAAGCAATCAGCCCCAGCATTTT
CDR3 protein: CASSQGQGGSNQPQHF

V gene: TRBV19
J gene: TRBJ2-7
clone size: -
D gene: TRBD1
CDR3 DNA: TGTGCCAGTAGTATCAAGACAGGGGGCTTCGACGAGCAGTACTTC
CDR3 protein: CASSIKTGGFDEQYF

V gene: TRBV7-9
J gene: TRBJ2-1
clone size: few
D gene: -
CDR3 DNA: TGTGCCAGCAGCCGCCGGGACTCTCACTACAATGAGCAGTTCTTC
CDR3 protein: CASSRRDSHYNEQFF

V gene: TRBV7-9
J gene: TRBJ1-1
clone size: -
D gene: TRBD1
CDR3 DNA: TGTGCCAGCAGCTTGGGACAGGGGGCGAGATACACTGAAGCTTTCTTT
CDR3 protein: CASSLGQGARYTEAFF

V gene: TRBV5-4
J gene: TRBJ1-1
clone size: -
D gene: TRBD1
CDR3 DNA: TGTGCCAGCAGCTCCGGACAGGCGAACACTGAAGCTTTCTTT
CDR3 protein: CASSSGQANTEAFF

V gene: TRBV7-9
J gene: TRBJ2-1
clone size: -
D gene: -
CDR3 DNA: TGTGCCAGCAGCTTAGACCCGGACAATGAGCAGTTCTTC
CDR3 protein: CASSLDPDNEQFF

V gene: TRBV12-3/TRBV12-4
J gene: TRBJ2-5
clone size: -
D gene: -
CDR3 DNA: TGTGCCAGCAGTCCTAGCTCGTGGGAGACCCAGTACTTC
CDR3 protein: CASSPSSWETQYF

V gene: TRBV6-5
J gene: TRBJ1-6
clone size: -
D gene: TRBD1
CDR3 DNA: TGTGCCACTCTGGGACAGGGGGACTCACCCCTCCACTTT
CDR3 protein: CATLGQGDSPLHF

V gene: TRBV5-1
J gene: TRBJ2-5
clone size: -
D gene: -
CDR3 DNA: TGCGCCAGCAGCGGAAGGGGCTTAGATAAAGAGACCCAGTACTTC
CDR3 protein: CASSGRGLDKETQYF

V gene: TRBV7-2
J gene: TRBJ2-7
clone size: -
D gene: -
CDR3 DNA: TGTGCCAGCAGCATTAGTAGCTTGGGGGCCGAGCAGTACTTC
CDR3 protein: CASSISSLGAEQYF

V gene: TRBV28
J gene: TRBJ2-7
clone size: once
D gene: TRBD2
CDR3 DNA: TGTGCCAGCAGTTTATGGGGGGGGCGACAGGGACTAGCGGGAGGCCCTACCTACGAGCAGTACTTC
CDR3 protein: CASSLWGGRQGLAGGPTYEQYF

V gene: TRBV5-1
J gene: TRBJ2-7
clone size: -
D gene: -
CDR3 DNA: TGCGCCAGCAGCTTGAGCGGCACATTCTACGAGCAGTACTTC
CDR3 protein: CASSLSGTFYEQYF

V gene: TRBV3-1/TRBV3-2
J gene: TRBJ1-1
clone size: -
D gene: -
CDR3 DNA: TGTGCCAGCAGTCCTTATGAGTTACAGCACACTGAAGCTTTCTTT
CDR3 protein: CASSPYELQHTEAFF

V gene: TRBV6-1
J gene: TRBJ2-5
clone size: -
D gene: -
CDR3 DNA: TGTGCCAGCAGTGAAGCAGAGGGCGGGGTTCAAGAGACCCAGTACTTC
CDR3 protein: CASSEAEGGVQETQYF

V gene: TRBV7-6
J gene: TRBJ1-5
clone size: -
D gene: TRBD1
CDR3 DNA: TGTGCCAGCAGCCGTACAGGGGAAGGCGATCAGCCCCAGCATTTT
CDR3 protein: CASSRTGEGDQPQHF

V gene: TRBV12-3/TRBV12-4
J gene: TRBJ1-1
clone size: -
D gene: -
CDR3 DNA: TGTGCCACCTACGGGGGGTTGAACACTGAAGCTTTCTTT
CDR3 protein: CATYGGLNTEAFF

V gene: TRBV3-1/TRBV3-2
J gene: TRBJ2-5
clone size: -
D gene: -
CDR3 DNA: TGTGCCAGCAGCCAAGTCAACAGGGTTGCAGAGACCCAGTACTTC
CDR3 protein: CASSQVNRVAETQYF

V gene: TRBV4-1
J gene: TRBJ2-1
clone size: -
D gene: TRBD2
CDR3 DNA: TGCGCCAGCAGCCAAGACCCGGGACTAGCCTACAATGAGCAGTTCTTC
CDR3 protein: CASSQDPGLAYNEQFF

V gene: TRBV20-1
J gene: TRBJ2-6
clone size: many
D gene: -
CDR3 DNA: TGCAGTGCTAGTGGCGGTGGGGCCAACGTCCTGACTTTC
CDR3 protein: CSASGGGANVLTF

V gene: TRBV7-9
J gene: TRBJ1-1
clone size: -
D gene: -
CDR3 DNA: TGTGCCAGCAGCTCAGAAGGAGGGTATGCCACTGAAGCTTTCTTT
CDR3 protein: CASSSEGGYATEAFF

V gene: TRBV3-1/TRBV3-2
J gene: TRBJ2-7
clone size: -
D gene: TRBD1
CDR3 DNA: TGTGCCAGCAGCGCCGGACAGGGGGCCTACGAGCAGTACTTC
CDR3 protein: CASSAGQGAYEQYF

V gene: TRBV12-3/TRBV12-4
J gene: TRBJ2-7
clone size: once
D gene: -
CDR3 DNA: TGTGCCAGCAGAGCCAGGAAGGAGGCGCAGTACTTC
CDR3 protein: CASRARKEAQYF

V gene: TRBV7-9
J gene: TRBJ2-3
clone size: -
D gene: TRBD2
CDR3 DNA: TGTGCCAGCAGCCCCCAGACTAGCGGCGCAGATACGCAGTATTTT
CDR3 protein: CASSPQTSGADTQYF

V gene: TRBV7-9
J gene: TRBJ1-2
clone size: -
D gene: -
CDR3 DNA: TGTGCCAGCAGCTTAGGGTCAGGGAAGGACTATGGCTACACCTTC
CDR3 protein: CASSLGSGKDYGYTF

V gene: TRBV3-1/TRBV3-2
J gene: TRBJ2-1
clone size: -
D gene: TRBD2
CDR3 DNA: TGTGCCAGCAGCCAAGGACTAGCGGGAGGGCCCTACAATGAGCAGTTCTTC
CDR3 protein: CASSQGLAGGPYNEQFF

V gene: TRBV30
J gene: TRBJ1-2
clone size: -
D gene: -
CDR3 DNA: TGTGCCTGGAGTGCAGATCTAGATGGCTACACCTTC
CDR3 protein: CAWSADLDGYTF

V gene: TRBV6-5
J gene: TRBJ1-4
clone size: -
D gene: -
CDR3 DNA: TGTGCCAGCAGGCGAGACTTGTATGCTAATGAAAAACTGTTTTTT
CDR3 protein: CASRRDLYANEKLFF

V gene: TRBV5-6
J gene: TRBJ1-6
clone size: -
D gene: TRBD1
CDR3 DNA: TGTGCCAGCACCTTGCCGGTACCCGGGACAGGTAAATATAATTCACCCCTCCACTTT
CDR3 protein: CASTLPVPGTGKYNSPLHF

V gene: TRBV24-1
J gene: TRBJ2-1
clone size: -
D gene: TRBD2
CDR3 DNA: TGTGCCACCAGTGATTTGGGGACTAGCGGGAACGTCAATGAGCAGTTCTTC
CDR3 protein: CATSDLGTSGNVNEQFF

V gene: TRBV2
J gene: TRBJ1-5
clone size: -
D gene: TRBD1
CDR3 DNA: TGTGCCAGCAGCCTGGGACAGGGGGCGGGCCAGCCCCAGCATTTT
CDR3 protein: CASSLGQGAGQPQHF

V gene: TRBV5-1
J gene: TRBJ2-1
clone size: -
D gene: TRBD2
CDR3 DNA: TGCGCCAGCAGCCAAACGATACTAGCGGACTCCTACAATGAGCAGTTCTTC
CDR3 protein: CASSQTILADSYNEQFF

V gene: TRBV6-5
J gene: TRBJ1-1
clone size: -
D gene: TRBD1
CDR3 DNA: TGTGCCAGCAGCTTAAACAGGGGTCGGCAAGCTTTCTTT
CDR3 protein: CASSLNRGRQAFF

V gene: TRBV5-1
J gene: TRBJ2-7
clone size: -
D gene: TRBD1
CDR3 DNA: TGCGCCAGCAGATCAACAGGGGTGGAGGACGAGCAGTACTTC
CDR3 protein: CASRSTGVEDEQYF

V gene: TRBV28
J gene: TRBJ2-7
clone size: -
D gene: -
CDR3 DNA: TGTGCCAGCATCCCGGGAGGGACAGCCTACGAGCAGTACTTC
CDR3 protein: CASIPGGTAYEQYF

V gene: TRBV3-1/TRBV3-2
J gene: TRBJ2-3
clone size: -
D gene: TRBD1
CDR3 DNA: TGTGCCAGCAGCCCCACCGGGACAGGAGGGGCAGATACGCAGTATTTT
CDR3 protein: CASSPTGTGGADTQYF

V gene: TRBV28
J gene: TRBJ1-2
clone size: -
D gene: TRBD1
CDR3 DNA: TGTGCCAGCAGTAACAGGGGAAACTATGGCTACACCTTC
CDR3 protein: CASSNRGNYGYTF

V gene: TRBV19
J gene: TRBJ2-1
clone size: once
D gene: TRBD1
CDR3 DNA: TGTGCCACTTGGGACAGGGGGCTATTAAATGAGCAGTTCTTC
CDR3 protein: CATWDRGLLNEQFF